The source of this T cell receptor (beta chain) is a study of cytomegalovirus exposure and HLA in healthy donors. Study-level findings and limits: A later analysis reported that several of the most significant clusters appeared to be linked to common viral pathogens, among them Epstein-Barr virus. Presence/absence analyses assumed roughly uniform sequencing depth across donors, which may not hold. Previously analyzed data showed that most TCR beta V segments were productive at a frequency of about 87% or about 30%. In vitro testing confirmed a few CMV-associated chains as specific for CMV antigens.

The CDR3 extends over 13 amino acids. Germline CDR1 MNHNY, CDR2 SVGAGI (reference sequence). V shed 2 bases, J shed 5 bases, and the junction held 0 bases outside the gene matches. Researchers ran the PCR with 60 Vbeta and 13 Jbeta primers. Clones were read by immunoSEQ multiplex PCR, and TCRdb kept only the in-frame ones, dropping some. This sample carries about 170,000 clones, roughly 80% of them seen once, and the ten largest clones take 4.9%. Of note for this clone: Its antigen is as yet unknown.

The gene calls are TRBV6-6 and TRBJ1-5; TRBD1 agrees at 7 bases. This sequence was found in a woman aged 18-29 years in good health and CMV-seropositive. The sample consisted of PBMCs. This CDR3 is CASSYDRDQPQHF. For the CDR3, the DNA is TGTGCCAGCAGTTACGACAGGGATCAGCCCCAGCATTTT.